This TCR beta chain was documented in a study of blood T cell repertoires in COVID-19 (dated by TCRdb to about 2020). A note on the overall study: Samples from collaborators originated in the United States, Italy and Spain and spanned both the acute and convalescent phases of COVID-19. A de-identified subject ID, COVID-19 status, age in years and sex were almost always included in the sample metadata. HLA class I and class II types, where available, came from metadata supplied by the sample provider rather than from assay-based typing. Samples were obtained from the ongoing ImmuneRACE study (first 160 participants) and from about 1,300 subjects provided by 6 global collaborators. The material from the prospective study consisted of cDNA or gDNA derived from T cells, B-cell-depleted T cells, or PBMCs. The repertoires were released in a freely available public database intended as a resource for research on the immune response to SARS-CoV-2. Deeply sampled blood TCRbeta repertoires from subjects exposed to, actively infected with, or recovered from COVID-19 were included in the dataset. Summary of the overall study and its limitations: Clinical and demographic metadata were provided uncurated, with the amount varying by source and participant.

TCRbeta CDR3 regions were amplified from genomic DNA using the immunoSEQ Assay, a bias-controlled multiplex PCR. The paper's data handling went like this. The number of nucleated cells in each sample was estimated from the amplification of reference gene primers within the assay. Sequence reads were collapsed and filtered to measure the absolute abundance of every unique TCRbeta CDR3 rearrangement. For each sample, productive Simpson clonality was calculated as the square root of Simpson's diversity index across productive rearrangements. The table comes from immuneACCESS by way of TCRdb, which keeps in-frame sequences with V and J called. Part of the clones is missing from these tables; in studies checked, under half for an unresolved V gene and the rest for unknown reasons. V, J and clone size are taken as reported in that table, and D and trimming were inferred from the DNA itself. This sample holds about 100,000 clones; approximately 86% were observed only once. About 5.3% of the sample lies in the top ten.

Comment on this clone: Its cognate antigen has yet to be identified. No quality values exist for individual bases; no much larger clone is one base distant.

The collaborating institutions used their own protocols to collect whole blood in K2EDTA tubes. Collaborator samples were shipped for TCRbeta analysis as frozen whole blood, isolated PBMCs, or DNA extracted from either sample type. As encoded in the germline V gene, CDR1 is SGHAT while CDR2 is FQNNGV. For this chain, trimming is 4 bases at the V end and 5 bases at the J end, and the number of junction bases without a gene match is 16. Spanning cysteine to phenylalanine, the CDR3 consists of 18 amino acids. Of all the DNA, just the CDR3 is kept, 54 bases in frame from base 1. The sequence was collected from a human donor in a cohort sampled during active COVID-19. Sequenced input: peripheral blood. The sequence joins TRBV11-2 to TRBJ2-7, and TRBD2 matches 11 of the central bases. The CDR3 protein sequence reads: CASSSTRSLAGAVDEQYF. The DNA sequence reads TGTGCCAGCAGCTCAACTCGATCACTAGCGGGAGCAGTTGACGAGCAGTACTTC. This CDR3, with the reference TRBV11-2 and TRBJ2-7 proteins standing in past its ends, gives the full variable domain EAGVAQSPRYKIIEKRQSVAFWCNPISGHATLYWYQQILGQGPKLLIQFQNNGVVDDSQLPKDRFSAERLKGVDSTLKIQPAKLEDSAVYLCASSSTRSLAGAVDEQYFGPGTRLTVT.